The 17 T cell receptor beta chains below were found in one sample sequenced in a study of T cell repertoires in cytomegalovirus infection. These receptors are not linked to any known antigen. TCRdb fed the reads into MiXCR, producing one record per CDR3 protein. This sample has some 920,000 distinct CDR3 sequences, with 30% to 40% found just once. The material sequenced was cultured CD8+ T cells from PBMCs, taken from culture after CMV antigen stimulation. Receptors originate from a human donor in good health (CMV status not recorded). Some clones in this sample may be carry-over from other donors' samples.

The table lists this clonotype with many counts. This chain links TRBV7-8 with TRBJ2-1; the D gene is possibly TRBD1 (6 bases). CDR3 length: 15 amino acids. Per germline, CDR1 SGHVS and CDR2 FQNEAQ. V was clipped by 3 bases and J by 4 bases, with 13 bases between them. CDR3 DNA: TGTGCCAGCAGCTTCCTTACAGGGAGATACAATGAGCAGTTCTTC. Residues: CASSFLTGRYNEQFF. Combining the CDR3 with reference TRBV7-8 and TRBJ2-1 gives the whole variable domain GAGVSQSPRYKVAKRGQDVALRCDPISGHVSLFWYQQALGQGPEFLTYFQNEAQLDKSGLPSDRFFAERPEGSVSTLKIQRTQQEDSAVYLCASSFLTGRYNEQFFGPGTRLTVL.

The chain couples TRBV7-6 to TRBJ2-7; D possibly uses TRBD1 or TRBD2 (6 bases each). Trimming cost V 5 bases and J 4 bases, with 24 bases left between them. Germline loops: CDR1 SGHVS, CDR2 FNYEAQ. The CDR3 is 17 amino acids. The CDR3 protein is CASSKGTPRGGPYEQYF. In DNA, the CDR3 is TGTGCCAGCAGCAAAGGGACACCCAGAGGAGGGCCATACGAGCAGTACTTC.

This clonotype was counted a few times. The genes are TRBV28 and TRBJ1-2; 7 nucleotides match TRBD1. J lost 3 bases, V lost 5 bases, and 6 bases had no gene match. The germline gives CDR1 MDHEN, CDR2 SYDVKM. The CDR3 is 14 amino acids. CDR3 in amino acids: CASSTNRGDYGYTF. CDR3 sequence (DNA): TGTGCCAGCAGTACCAACAGGGGCGACTATGGCTACACCTTC.

The sample holds many counts of this clonotype. V is TRBV12-3 or TRBV12-4 and J is TRBJ2-5; D may match TRBD1 or TRBD2 (5 bases each). The V gene lost 1 base and the J gene lost 5 bases, with 11 bases spanning the gap. This CDR3 is 14 amino acids long. The CDR3 DNA is TGTGCCAGCAGTTTAGGAGGGAAGGGGGAGACCCAGTACTTC. This codes for CASSLGGKGETQYF.

This chain uses TRBV19 with TRBJ2-2; TRBD1 matches at 8 bases. Trimming cost V 7 bases and J 6 bases; bases outside gene matches: 7. The germline CDR1 and CDR2 sequences are LNHDA and SQIVND (reference sequence). The CDR3 is 14 residues long. CDR3 bases: TGTGCCAGTATCGTGACAGGGGTTTCCGGGGAGCTGTTTTTT. Protein product: CASIVTGVSGELFF.

The CDR3, as DNA: TGTGCCACCGCCCCCGGACAGACCTACGAGCAGTACGTC. Amino acids: CATAPGQTYEQYV. The genes are TRBV6-1 and TRBJ2-7, with D perhaps matching TRBD1 (6 bases). The length of the CDR3 is 13 residues. Trimming pared 10 bases from V and 2 bases from J, leaving 15 bases between. In germline, CDR1 is MNHNS, CDR2 SASEGT.

This clonotype showed up just a few times. The chain joins TRBV27 to TRBJ2-7; D tentatively fits TRBD1 or TRBD2 (5 bases each). The germline V gene encodes CDR1 MNHEY and CDR2 SMNVEV (reference sequence). The CDR3 consists of 15 residues. V was clipped by 8 bases and J by 3 bases, with 20 bases between them. For the CDR3, the DNA is TGTGCCAGCCGGCCCACTGGGGGTCCCAACTACGAGCAGTACTTC. Translated: CASRPTGGPNYEQYF.

In its sample, this clonotype was seen a few times. The gene calls are TRBV27 and TRBJ2-7; the D gene is possibly TRBD1 (5 bases). Germline V gene lookup returns CDR1 MNHEY and CDR2 SMNVEV (reference sequence). The CDR3 is made up of 12 amino acids. With 6 bases removed from V and 6 bases from J, the gap between germline ends came to 12 bases. CDR3 DNA: TGTGCCAGCAGCTTCCAGGGCGGCGAGCAGTACTTC. It specifies CASSFQGGEQYF.

The chain uses TRBV7-9 and TRBJ1-2; possibly TRBD1 for D (6 bases). There are 14 residues in the CDR3. Germline V gene sequence: CDR1 SEHNR, CDR2 FQNEAQ (reference sequence). Trimming removed 6 bases from V and 8 bases from J, with 19 bases in between. The CDR3 sequence: CASSHLARDTGYTF. DNA for the CDR3: TGTGCCAGCAGTCACCTCGCCCGGGACACCGGCTACACCTTC.

The rearrangement uses TRBV19 and TRBJ2-1, with 7 bases that match TRBD2. This CDR3 is 17 amino acids long. Germline CDR1 reads LNHDA; CDR2 reads SQIVND (reference sequence). J was trimmed by 11 bases and V by 5 bases; bases with no gene match: 21. CDR3 in DNA: TGTGCCAGTAGTCAATACCCTGTGGGGCGGGGGATTGGGAAGCAGTTCTTC. Its protein product is CASSQYPVGRGIGKQFF.

This clonotype has more than one count but fewer than ten. V usage is TRBV9 and J usage is TRBJ2-2; a weak D match, TRBD1 (5 bases). The CDR3 sequence is 17 residues long. The germline CDR1 and CDR2 sequences are SGDLS and YYNGEE. The V end lost 4 bases, the J end lost 0 bases, and 16 bases lay between the germline ends. The CDR3 coding sequence is TGTGCCAGCAGCCGACCACGGACAAGCCCGAACACCGGGGAGCTGTTTTTT. Residues: CASSRPRTSPNTGELFF.

A few counts support this clonotype. This sequence joins TRBV19 and TRBJ2-2; 7 nucleotides line up with TRBD1. Germline CDR1 and CDR2: LNHDA and SQIVND (reference sequence). The CDR3 is 14 amino acids. V lost 5 bases to trimming and J lost 8 bases; unmatched junction nucleotides: 8. The CDR3 here is CASSPTGAWGELFF. CDR3 nucleotide sequence: TGTGCCAGTAGTCCTACAGGGGCCTGGGGGGAGCTGTTTTTT.

This clonotype was seen only a few times. The CDR3 here is CASSPEVTREQYF. The CDR3 region has the DNA TGTGCCAGCAGCCCCGAGGTAACTCGGGAGCAGTACTTC. This chain links TRBV7-9 with TRBJ2-7; D is ambiguous. This CDR3 has 13 amino acids. Germline CDR1 and CDR2: SEHNR and FQNEAQ (reference sequence). The V end was cut by 5 bases, the J end by 7 bases, with 15 bases between.

This clonotype was seen a few times. This rearrangement joins TRBV7-9 to TRBJ1-5; D remains unclear. V lost 5 bases and J lost 5, with 13 bases in between. This CDR3 comprises 14 residues. Germline CDR1 and CDR2: SEHNR and FQNEAQ (reference sequence). This chain's CDR3 is CASSPIGRDQPQHF. The DNA of the CDR3 is TGTGCCAGCAGCCCGATTGGAAGGGATCAGCCCCAGCATTTT.

This clonotype has a handful of counts. V and J are TRBV5-1 and TRBJ2-5; D gene ambiguous. Germline CDR1 reads SGHRS; CDR2 reads YFSETQ. This CDR3 contains 13 residues. Trimming stripped 1 base from V and 5 bases from J, with 9 bases between. The CDR3 here is CASSLIIAETQYF. DNA of the CDR3: TGCGCCAGCAGCTTGATAATAGCCGAGACCCAGTACTTC. The full variable domain, completed using reference TRBV5-1 and TRBJ2-5, is KAGVTQTPRYLIKTRGQQVTLSCSPISGHRSVSWYQQTPGQGLQFLFEYFSETQRNKGNFPGRFSGRQFSNSRSEMNVSTLELGDSALYLCASSLIIAETQYFGPGTRLLVL.

Comment on this clonotype: At one end the junction does not follow the germline gene, possibly because of a read error. The chain links TRBV5-3 to TRBJ2-7; 8 bases are shared with TRBD1. TRBV5-3 falls under the ORF class, with uncertain function. The CDR3 contains 16 residues. This CDR3 reads CASSSTPGTGKYEQYF. DNA for the CDR3: TGTGCCAGCAGCTCAACTCCCGGGACAGGAAAATACGAGCAGTACTTC.

This clonotype has more than one count but fewer than ten. The chain has TRBV20-1 and TRBJ1-2, with unresolved D. Germline CDR1 DFQATT, CDR2 SNEGSKA (reference sequence). There are 14 residues in the CDR3. V dropped 6 bases and J dropped 8 bases, with 22 bases sitting between them. The CDR3: CSAPLLTGSGGYTF. Written as DNA, the CDR3 is TGCAGTGCCCCCCTCTTGACGGGCTCCGGGGGCTACACCTTC.